This is a list of T cell receptor beta chains from one sample in a study of blood T cells in healthy people across ages. Using its own MiXCR run on the 5' RACE reads, TCRdb lists one record per CDR3 protein. The sample has about 1.4 million distinct CDR3 sequences; approximately 59% are singletons. The material sequenced was blood. These receptors came from a man younger than 30 in good health. Both conserved end residues are part of each CDR3. Fields, in order: J gene, V gene, D gene, clone size, CDR3 DNA, CDR3 protein. The D gene is left open where the match is weak. Clone size is shown for a subset of rows, as once, few, many or a class of expanded clone.

TRBJ2-7,TRBV4-1,-,-,TGCGCCAGCAGCACCACAGTTAAAGGGCACATCGGCGAGCAGTACTTC,CASSTTVKGHIGEQYF
TRBJ2-7,TRBV29-1,-,-,TGCAGCGTCGGAGGTCGTCCGGGGACCCCCTACGAGCAGTACTTC,CSVGGRPGTPYEQYF
TRBJ2-7,TRBV29-1,-,-,TGCAGCGCCGTTGGGTTCGGGACGGATGCCTACGAGCAGTACTTC,CSAVGFGTDAYEQYF
TRBJ1-2,TRBV29-1,-,-,TGCAGCGTGGGGGGTGACAGCCAAGCTAACTATGGCTACACCTTC,CSVGGDSQANYGYTF
TRBJ2-7,TRBV29-1,TRBD1,-,TGCAGCGTTGAAAAAGGGACAGGGGGCTACGAGCAGTACTTC,CSVEKGTGGYEQYF
TRBJ1-5,TRBV7-2,-,-,TGTGCCAGCAGCTTAGTTTTGGATTTTAATCAGCCCCAGCATTTT,CASSLVLDFNQPQHF
TRBJ2-1,TRBV25-1,-,-,TGTGCCAGCAGTGACGAGGGCAAGTCCTACAATGAGCAGTTCTTC,CASSDEGKSYNEQFF
TRBJ1-5,TRBV2,-,-,TGTGCCAGCAGTGACATCTCCGGGCCCCAGCATTTT,CASSDISGPQHF
TRBJ2-1,TRBV12-3/TRBV12-4,TRBD2,-,TGTGCCAGCAGTTTAGGGAGCGGGAGTCACGAGCAGTTCTTC,CASSLGSGSHEQFF
TRBJ2-2,TRBV12-3/TRBV12-4,-,-,TGTGCCAGCAGGGATCAGGGGCCCGCCAACACCGGGGAGCTGTTTTTT,CASRDQGPANTGELFF
TRBJ2-7,TRBV4-3,-,-,TGCGCCAGCAGCCAAGATCTGTTGGGCGAGCAGTACTTC,CASSQDLLGEQYF
TRBJ2-5,TRBV2,-,-,TGTGCCAGCAGGACGGGACACTACCAAGAGACCCAGTACTTC,CASRTGHYQETQYF
TRBJ2-2,TRBV6-2/TRBV6-3,-,once,TGTGCCATTACGGACAGAGGGGAGCTGTTTTTT,CAITDRGELFF
TRBJ2-7,TRBV12-3/TRBV12-4,-,-,TGTGCCAGCAGCATAGCGACCCCCTACGAGCAGTACTTC,CASSIATPYEQYF
TRBJ2-7,TRBV6-5,-,-,TGTGCCAGCAGTTATAGGGCAGGGGGGGAGCAGTACTTC,CASSYRAGGEQYF
TRBJ2-1,TRBV7-9,-,few,TGTGCCAGCAGCCTAGGCAGTCTCTCCTACAATGAGCAGTTCTTC,CASSLGSLSYNEQFF
TRBJ2-3,TRBV27,-,few,TGTGCCAGCAGTTTATGGGATAGAGATACGCAGTATTTT,CASSLWDRDTQYF
TRBJ1-2,TRBV29-1,-,-,TGCAGCGCAGCCTTAGGACGGGGCTACACCTTC,CSAALGRGYTF
TRBJ2-4,TRBV20-1,-,-,TGCAGTGCTAGGGTTGGAGCCAAAAACATTCAGTACTTC,CSARVGAKNIQYF
TRBJ2-7,TRBV11-2,-,-,TGTGCCAGCAGCTTAGATTACGGAAGAGCGTACGAGCAGTACTTC,CASSLDYGRAYEQYF
TRBJ1-2,TRBV6-5,-,-,TGTGCCAGCAGTTACTCCATACTGGAGGGCTACACCTTC,CASSYSILEGYTF